The 4 T cell receptor beta chains reported below all come from one sample, sequenced in a study of Ad26.COV2.S vaccination and SARS-CoV-2 variants. Treatment defined: approximately 18 received Ad26.COV2.S at low or high dose, single or two shots; about 5 received placebo; per-sample allocation not given. All samples were drawn on day 63, counting from the first vaccine or placebo injection. Measured with immunoSEQ multiplex PCR; TCRdb has only the in-frame clones, and not every one. The sample comprises roughly 380,000 clones, roughly 81% of which are singletons, and around 3.3% rests with the top ten. Sequenced here: peripheral blood, sampled in a trial of Ad26.COV2.S vaccine versus placebo. The origin of the receptors is a person aged 18 to 59 who received the Ad26.COV2.S COVID-19 vaccine or a placebo.

The chain carries TRBV7-2 and TRBJ2-2, with D perhaps being TRBD1 or TRBD2 (6 bases each). Trimming took off 4 bases at V and 7 bases at J, with 16 bases between the two ends. Germline V gene data show CDR1 as SGHTA and CDR2 as FQGNSA. The CDR3 loop spans 15 amino acids. The CDR3 region is CASSSPEGGFGELFF. In DNA form, the CDR3 reads TGTGCCAGCAGCTCCCCAGAGGGGGGTTTCGGGGAGCTGTTTTTT.

The chain carries TRBV2 and TRBJ2-7; D is undetermined. Per germline, CDR1 SNHLY and CDR2 FYNNEI. CDR3 length: 14 residues. V was trimmed by 1 base and J by 2 bases, leaving 9 bases between them. The DNA for the CDR3 is TGTGCCAGCAGTGAAGTGGGGTTGCCCTACGAGCAGTACTTC. This encodes CASSEVGLPYEQYF. The full variable domain, with the rest looked up from reference TRBV2 and TRBJ2-7, is EPEVTQTPSHQVTQMGQEVILRCVPISNHLYFYWYRQILGQKVEFLVSFYNNEISEKSEIFDDQFSVERPDGSNFTLKIRSTKLEDSAMYFCASSEVGLPYEQYFGPGTRLTVT.

Remarks on this clone: Other DNA sequences of this sample code for an identical CDR3. This chain joins TRBV4-1 and TRBJ2-6; D perhaps matches TRBD1 (6 bases). In germline, CDR1 is MGHRA, CDR2 YSYEKL. Trimming removed 1 base from V and 4 bases from J, with 17 bases in between. This CDR3 has 18 amino acids. CDR3 sequence reads: CASSQVWTAPGGANVLTF. Here the CDR3 DNA reads TGCGCCAGCAGCCAAGTTTGGACAGCGCCGGGAGGGGCCAACGTCCTGACTTTC.

The chain has TRBV19 and TRBJ1-4; D not resolved. Trimming took off 7 bases at V and 6 bases at J, with 15 bases between the two ends. The length of the CDR3 is 14 residues. Per the germline V gene, CDR1 is LNHDA and CDR2 is SQIVND (reference sequence). In nucleotides, the CDR3 is TGTGCCAGTACCCCGTACGGTATTCATGAAAAACTGTTTTTT. Its protein product is CASTPYGIHEKLFF.